This T cell receptor (beta chain) was sequenced in a study of blood T cell repertoires in COVID-19. The CDR3 length is 13 residues. Germline V gives CDR1 ENHRY, CDR2 SYGVKD. Between the trimmed V and J ends, which lost 10 bases and 4 bases, there was a span of 14 bases. Categorization into cohorts depended on clinical history that participants reported. Original methodology: Reference gene primer amplification gave estimated nucleated cell counts. The assay was immunoSEQ multiplex PCR, and TCRdb's table has in-frame clones only and misses some. D and trimming come from the DNA, and the V and J calls and clone size come from that table. The table shows hundreds of thousands of clones, with more than 75% occurring only once.

The receptor was isolated from a woman between 50 and 59 years old who had recovered from COVID-19. The specimen was PBMCs or T cells enriched from blood (not recorded which). This chain uses TRBV10-3 with TRBJ2-1, with a tentative D call TRBD2 (6 bases). This CDR3 reads CATREPFYNEQFF. The CDR3 nucleotides read TGTGCCACCCGGGAGCCCTTTTACAATGAGCAGTTCTTC.